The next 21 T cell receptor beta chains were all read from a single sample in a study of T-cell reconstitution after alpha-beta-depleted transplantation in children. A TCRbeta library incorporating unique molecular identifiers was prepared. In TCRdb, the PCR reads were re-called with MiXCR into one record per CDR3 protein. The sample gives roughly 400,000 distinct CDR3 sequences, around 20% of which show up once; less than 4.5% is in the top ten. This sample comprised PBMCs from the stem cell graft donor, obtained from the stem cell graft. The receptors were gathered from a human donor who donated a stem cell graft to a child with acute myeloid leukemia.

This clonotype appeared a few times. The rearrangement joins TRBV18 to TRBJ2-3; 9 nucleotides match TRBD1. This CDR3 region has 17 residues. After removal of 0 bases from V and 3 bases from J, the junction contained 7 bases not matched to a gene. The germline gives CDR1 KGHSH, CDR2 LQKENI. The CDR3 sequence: CASSPPVGTGSTDTQYF. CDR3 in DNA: TGTGCCAGCTCACCACCGGTCGGGACAGGGTCGACAGATACGCAGTATTTT.

CDR3 DNA: TGTGCCAGCAGTTTTAACACAGGGGGCGTTTACGAGCAGTACTTC. It specifies CASSFNTGGVYEQYF. The V gene is TRBV28, the J gene TRBJ2-7, with TRBD1 matching over 9 bases. Germline CDR1 MDHEN, CDR2 SYDVKM. The CDR3 covers 15 residues. J gave up 4 bases and V 3 bases, and 7 bases lay outside the gene matches.

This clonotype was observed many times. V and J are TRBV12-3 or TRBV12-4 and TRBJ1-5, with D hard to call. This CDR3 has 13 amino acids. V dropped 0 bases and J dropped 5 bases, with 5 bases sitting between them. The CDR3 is CASSLAQDQPQHF. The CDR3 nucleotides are TGTGCCAGCAGTTTAGCCCAAGATCAGCCCCAGCATTTT.

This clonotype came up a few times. The DNA of the CDR3 is TGTGCCAGCAGCTTTGCGGGAGACGTTGGCGAGCAGTACTTC. It codes for CASSFAGDVGEQYF. This rearrangement joins TRBV7-2 to TRBJ2-7; 7 positions agree with TRBD2. Germline assignment: CDR1 SGHTA and CDR2 FQGNSA. The CDR3 sequence is 14 residues long. J gave up 6 bases and V 3 bases, and 8 bases lay outside the gene matches.

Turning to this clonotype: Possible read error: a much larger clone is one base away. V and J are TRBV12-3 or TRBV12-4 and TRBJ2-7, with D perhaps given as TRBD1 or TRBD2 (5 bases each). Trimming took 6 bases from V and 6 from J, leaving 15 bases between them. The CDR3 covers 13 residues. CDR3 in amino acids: CASRVTIGTEQYF. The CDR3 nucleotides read TGTGCCAGCAGGGTGACTATCGGGACCGAGCAGTACTTC.

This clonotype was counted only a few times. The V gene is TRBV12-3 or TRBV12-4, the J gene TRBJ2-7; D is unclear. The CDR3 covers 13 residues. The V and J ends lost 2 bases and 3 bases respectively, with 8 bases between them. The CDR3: CASSLPGLYEQYF. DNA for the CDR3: TGTGCCAGCAGTTTACCCGGGCTCTACGAGCAGTACTTC.

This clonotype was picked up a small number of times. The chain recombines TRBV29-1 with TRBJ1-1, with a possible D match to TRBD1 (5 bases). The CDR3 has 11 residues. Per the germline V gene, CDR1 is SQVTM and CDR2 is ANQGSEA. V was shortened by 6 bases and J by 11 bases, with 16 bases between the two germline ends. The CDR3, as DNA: TGCAGCGTCGTTCTCGGGGGTAGGGCTTTCTTT. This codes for CSVVLGGRAFF.

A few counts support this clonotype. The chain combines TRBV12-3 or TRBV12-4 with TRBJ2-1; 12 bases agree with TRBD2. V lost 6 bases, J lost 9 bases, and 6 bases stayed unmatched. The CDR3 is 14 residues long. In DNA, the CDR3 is TGTGCCAGCAGACCGGGACTAGCGGGCTTTGAGCAGTTCTTC. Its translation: CASRPGLAGFEQFF.

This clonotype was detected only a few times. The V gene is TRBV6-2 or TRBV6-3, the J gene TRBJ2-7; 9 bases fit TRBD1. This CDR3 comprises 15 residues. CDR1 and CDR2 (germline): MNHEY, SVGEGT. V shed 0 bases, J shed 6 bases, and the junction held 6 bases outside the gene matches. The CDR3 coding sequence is TGTGCCAGCAGTTACTCGGGACAGGGAAAGGGCGAGCAGTACTTC. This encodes CASSYSGQGKGEQYF.

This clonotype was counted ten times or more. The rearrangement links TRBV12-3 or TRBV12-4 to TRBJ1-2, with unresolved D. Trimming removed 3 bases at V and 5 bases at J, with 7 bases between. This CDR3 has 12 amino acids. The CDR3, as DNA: TGTGCCAGCAGTTTTGTCGAATATGGCTACACCTTC. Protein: CASSFVEYGYTF.

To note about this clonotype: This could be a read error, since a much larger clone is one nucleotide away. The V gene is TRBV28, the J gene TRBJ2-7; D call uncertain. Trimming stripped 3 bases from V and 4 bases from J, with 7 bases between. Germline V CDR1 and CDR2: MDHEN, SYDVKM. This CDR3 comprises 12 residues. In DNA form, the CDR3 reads TGTGCCAGCAGTTTTATGATTTACGAGCAGTACTTC. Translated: CASSFMIYEQYF.

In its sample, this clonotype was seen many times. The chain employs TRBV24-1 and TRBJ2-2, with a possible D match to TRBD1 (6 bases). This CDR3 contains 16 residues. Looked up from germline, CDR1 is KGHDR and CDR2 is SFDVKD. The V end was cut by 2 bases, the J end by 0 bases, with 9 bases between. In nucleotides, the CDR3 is TGTGCCACCAGTGATTCCGGGACATCGAACACCGGGGAGCTGTTTTTT. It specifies CATSDSGTSNTGELFF.

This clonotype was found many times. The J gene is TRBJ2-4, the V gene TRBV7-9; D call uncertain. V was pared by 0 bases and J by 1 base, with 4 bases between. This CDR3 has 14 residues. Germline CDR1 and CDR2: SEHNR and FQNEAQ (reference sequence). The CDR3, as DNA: TGTGCCAGCAGCTTAGCCAGGGCCAAAAACATTCAGTACTTC. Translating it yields CASSLARAKNIQYF. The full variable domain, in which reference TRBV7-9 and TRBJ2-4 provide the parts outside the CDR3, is DTGVSQNPRHKITKRGQNVTFRCDPISEHNRLYWYRQTLGQGPEFLTYFQNEAQLEKSRLLSDRFSAERPKGSFSTLEIQRTEQGDSAMYLCASSLARAKNIQYFGAGTRLSVL.

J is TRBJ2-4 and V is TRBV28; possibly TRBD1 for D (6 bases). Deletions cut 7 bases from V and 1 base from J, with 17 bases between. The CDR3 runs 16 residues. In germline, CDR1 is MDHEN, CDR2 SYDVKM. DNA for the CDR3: TGTGCCAGCACCTACAGGGATCTCGGGGCCAAAAACATTCAGTACTTC. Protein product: CASTYRDLGAKNIQYF.

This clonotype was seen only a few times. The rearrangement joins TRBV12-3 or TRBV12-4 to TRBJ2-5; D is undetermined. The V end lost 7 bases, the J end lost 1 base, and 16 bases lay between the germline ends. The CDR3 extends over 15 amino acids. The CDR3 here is CASTIRAGPQETQYF. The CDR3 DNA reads TGTGCCAGCACTATTAGAGCCGGGCCCCAAGAGACCCAGTACTTC.

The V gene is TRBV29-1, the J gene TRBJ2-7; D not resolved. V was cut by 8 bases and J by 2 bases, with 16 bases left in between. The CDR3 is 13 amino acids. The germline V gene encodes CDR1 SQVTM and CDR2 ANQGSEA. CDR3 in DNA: TGCAGCTTACGGCCAGAGTTCACCTACGAGCAGTACTTC. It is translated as CSLRPEFTYEQYF.

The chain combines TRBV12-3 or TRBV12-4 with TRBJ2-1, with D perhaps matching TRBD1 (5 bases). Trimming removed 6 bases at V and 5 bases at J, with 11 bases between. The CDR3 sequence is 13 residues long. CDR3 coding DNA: TGTGCCAGCAGCCTCAAGACAGACAATGAGCAGTTCTTC. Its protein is CASSLKTDNEQFF.

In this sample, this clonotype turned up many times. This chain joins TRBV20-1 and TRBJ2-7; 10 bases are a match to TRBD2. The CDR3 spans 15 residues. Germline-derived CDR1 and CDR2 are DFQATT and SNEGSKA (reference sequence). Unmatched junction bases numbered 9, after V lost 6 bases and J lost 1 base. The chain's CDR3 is CSASEGGLASYEQYF. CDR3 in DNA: TGCAGTGCGTCCGAGGGGGGACTAGCGTCCTACGAGCAGTACTTC.

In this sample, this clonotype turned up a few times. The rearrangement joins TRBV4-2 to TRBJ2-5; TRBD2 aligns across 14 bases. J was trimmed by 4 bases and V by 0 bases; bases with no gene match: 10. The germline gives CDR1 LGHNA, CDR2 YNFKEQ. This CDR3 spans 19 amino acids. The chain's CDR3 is CASSQDVTSGRGIAETQYF. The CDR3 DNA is TGTGCCAGCAGCCAAGATGTGACTAGCGGGAGGGGTATAGCAGAGACCCAGTACTTC.

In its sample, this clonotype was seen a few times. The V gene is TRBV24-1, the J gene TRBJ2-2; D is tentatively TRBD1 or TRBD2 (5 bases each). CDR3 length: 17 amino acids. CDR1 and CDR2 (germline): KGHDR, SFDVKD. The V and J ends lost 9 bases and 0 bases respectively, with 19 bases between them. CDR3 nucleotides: TGTGCCACCGCTACTAAACCGGGACGGACGAACACCGGGGAGCTGTTTTTT. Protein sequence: CATATKPGRTNTGELFF.

The CDR3 spells CASSASSFSRRQFF. In DNA, the CDR3 is TGTGCCAGCAGCGCCTCTAGCTTTAGCCGAAGGCAGTTCTTC. The chain has TRBV7-2 and TRBJ2-1; weak D call: TRBD2 (5 bases). The CDR3 spans 14 residues. V dropped 5 bases and J dropped 12 bases, with 20 bases sitting between them. Germline CDR1 reads SGHTA; CDR2 reads FQGNSA.